The 12 T cell receptor beta chains below come from one sample, sequenced in a study of shared clonotypes between healthy human individuals (dated by TCRdb to the early 2020s). The protocol used for the library was the immunoSEQ multiplex PCR assay. Here the immuneACCESS table is served through TCRdb, limited to in-frame sequences with V and J called. Missing clones are a known gap in these copies; in checked studies unresolved V genes cover under half, and the rest lacks a known reason. This sample comprises some 2,000,000 clones, 85% to 95% of them detected only once. The top ten hold about 1.1% of the sample. For the CD8 naive samples, CD45RO-negative cells were positively selected for CCR7, yielding a CD45RA+CCR7+ population from which TemRA cells were excluded. The sequenced sample consisted of naive CD8+ T cells sorted from blood. Read against the paper, the sample's cell subset or site label means: CD45RA+CCR7+. The receptors were sampled from a man younger than 35 in good health.

As for this clone: An end of the junction does not agree with germline; a read error may underlie this. The chain has TRBV7-9 and TRBJ2-7; 7 bases align to TRBD1. This CDR3 spans 12 amino acids. CDR1 and CDR2 (germline): SEHNR, FQNEAQ (reference sequence). CDR3 loop: CASSLVAGQVHF. The CDR3 coding sequence is TGTGCCAGCAGCTTAGTCGCAGGACAGGTCCACTTC.

This chain links TRBV11-2 with TRBJ2-7; no firm D call. V dropped 0 bases and J dropped 3 bases, with 12 bases sitting between them. The CDR3 runs to 15 residues. Germline values: CDR1 SGHAT, CDR2 FQNNGV. CDR3 sequence: CASSLEGPKVYEQYF. CDR3 DNA: TGTGCCAGCAGCTTAGAAGGCCCGAAGGTCTACGAGCAGTACTTC.

This chain connects TRBV7-2 to TRBJ2-7, with D tentatively TRBD1 (6 bases). Germline CDR1 SGHTA, CDR2 FQGNSA. Trimming shortened V by 5 bases and J by 7 bases, and 27 bases separated the two germline ends. The CDR3 is 17 amino acids. The CDR3 nucleotides are TGTGCCAGCAGCACTACTAAGGACAGAGTAGACCTACGAGAGCAGTACTTC. Amino acid sequence: CASSTTKDRVDLREQYF.

The V and J genes are TRBV30 and TRBJ2-1; maybe TRBD1 (6 bases). Looked up from germline, CDR1 is GTSNPN and CDR2 is SVGIG (reference sequence). Trimming cost V 2 bases and J 7 bases, with 12 bases left between them. The CDR3 is 13 amino acids. CDR3 DNA: TGTGCCTGGAGTCCCAGGGGAGAGAATGAGCAGTTCTTC. This translates into CAWSPRGENEQFF.

This clone was seen once. This chain joins TRBV15 and TRBJ2-1; possible D gene TRBD2, 5 bases. Looked up from germline, CDR1 is LNHNV and CDR2 is YYDKDF (reference sequence). Trimming took 1 base from V and 3 from J, leaving 16 bases between them. This CDR3 is 17 amino acids long. CDR3 bases: TGTGCCACCAGCAGAGGTCACCCGGGAACCGACTACAATGAGCAGTTCTTC. As protein: CATSRGHPGTDYNEQFF. Full variable domain (outside the CDR3, taken from reference TRBV15 and TRBJ2-1): DAMVIQNPRYQVTQFGKPVTLSCSQTLNHNVMYWYQQKSSQAPKLLFHYYDKDFNNEADTPDNFQSRRPNTSFCFLDIRSPGLGDTAMYLCATSRGHPGTDYNEQFFGPGTRLTVL.

The V call is TRBV4-3, the J call TRBJ2-3; 7 bases are shared with TRBD2. The V gene end was trimmed by 1 base and the J gene end by 1 base; junction bases not matched to a gene: 8. Germline-derived CDR1 and CDR2 are LGHNA and YSLEER. CDR3 length equals 17 residues. CDR3 sequence reads: CASSQGSVLAGTDTQYF. The CDR3 DNA reads as TGCGCCAGCAGCCAAGGCTCGGTGCTAGCGGGCACAGATACGCAGTATTTT.

The rearrangement links TRBV28 to TRBJ2-2, with 12 bases fitting TRBD1. Losses at the gene ends were 5 bases for V and 7 bases for J; bases not matched to a gene: 11. Germline loops: CDR1 MDHEN, CDR2 SYDVKM. This CDR3 has 17 amino acids. The CDR3 DNA is TGTGCCAGCAGTCTACGACCCGGGACAGGGGGCATCGGGGAGCTGTTTTTT. This codes for CASSLRPGTGGIGELFF.

The chain combines TRBV5-1 with TRBJ1-1; 9 positions match TRBD1. CDR3 length: 15 amino acids. The J segment lost 3 bases and the V segment lost 0 bases, leaving 3 bases of the junction unmatched. CDR1 is SGHRS and CDR2 is YFSETQ in the germline V gene. In DNA, the CDR3 is TGCGCCAGCAGCTTGGAGGGGACAGGGTACACTGAAGCTTTCTTT. It is translated as CASSLEGTGYTEAFF.

Only one count was recorded for this clone. This chain uses TRBV5-6 with TRBJ2-7; D is unclear. The V gene lost 1 base and the J gene lost 5 bases, with 7 bases spanning the gap. Germline values: CDR1 SGHDT, CDR2 YYEEEE. The CDR3 totals 12 residues. CDR3 sequence (DNA): TGTGCCAGCAGCTTGATCACGAACGAGCAGTACTTC. Translation: CASSLITNEQYF.

The chain carries TRBV13 and TRBJ2-7; the match to TRBD2 covers 11 bases. V gave up 5 bases and J gave up 3 bases; unmatched junction bases: 9. Germline V gives CDR1 PRHDT, CDR2 FYEKMQ (reference sequence). CDR3 size: 16 residues. CDR3 sequence reads: CASSDTSGGYVYEQYF. In DNA form, the CDR3 reads TGTGCCAGCAGCGATACTAGCGGGGGCTATGTCTACGAGCAGTACTTC.

The rearrangement links TRBV7-9 to TRBJ2-7; the match to TRBD2 covers 8 bases. Unmatched junction bases numbered 10, after V lost 7 bases and J lost 5 bases. This CDR3 contains 14 residues. Looked up from germline, CDR1 is SEHNR and CDR2 is FQNEAQ (reference sequence). The CDR3 loop reads CASNGGGLVDEQYF. CDR3 nucleotide sequence: TGTGCCAGCAACGGCGGGGGACTAGTGGACGAGCAGTACTTC.

The genes are TRBV11-2 and TRBJ1-3; 9 nucleotides align to TRBD1. The CDR3 sequence is 13 residues long. Germline V CDR1 and CDR2: SGHAT, FQNNGV. Losses at the gene ends were 3 bases for V and 12 bases for J; bases not matched to a gene: 6. In DNA form, the CDR3 reads TGTGCCAGCAGCTTCGACAGGGGGATGGGCATATATTTT. The encoded protein is CASSFDRGMGIYF.